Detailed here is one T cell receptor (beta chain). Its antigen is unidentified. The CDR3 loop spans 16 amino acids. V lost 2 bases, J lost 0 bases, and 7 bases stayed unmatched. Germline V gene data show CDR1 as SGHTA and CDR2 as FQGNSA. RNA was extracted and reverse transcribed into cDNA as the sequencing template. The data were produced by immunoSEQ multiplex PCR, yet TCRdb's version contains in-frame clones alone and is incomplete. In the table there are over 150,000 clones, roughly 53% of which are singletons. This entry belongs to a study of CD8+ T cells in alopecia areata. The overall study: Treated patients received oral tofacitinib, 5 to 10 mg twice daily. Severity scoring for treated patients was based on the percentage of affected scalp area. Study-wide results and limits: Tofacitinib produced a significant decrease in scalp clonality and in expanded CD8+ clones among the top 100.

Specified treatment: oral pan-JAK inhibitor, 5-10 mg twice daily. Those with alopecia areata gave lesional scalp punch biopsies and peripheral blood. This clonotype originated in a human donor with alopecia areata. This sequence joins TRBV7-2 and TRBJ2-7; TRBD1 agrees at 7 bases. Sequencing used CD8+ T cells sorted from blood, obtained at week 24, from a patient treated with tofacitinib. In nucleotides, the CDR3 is TGTGCCAGCAGCTTACCCCCCGGGACAGACTCCTACGAGCAGTACTTC. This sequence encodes CASSLPPGTDSYEQYF.